One and the same sample provided the 28 T cell receptor beta chains below, sequenced in a study of blood T cell repertoires in COVID-19. Sequenced by immunoSEQ multiplex PCR; TCRdb stores in-frame clones only, minus some. The sample lists roughly 300,000 clones, 70% to 85% occurring once. Sample: peripheral blood. These receptor sequences come from a human donor with COVID-19, enrolled during active disease. The donor label of this sample is uncertain.

This chain connects TRBV2 to TRBJ2-5; tentatively, D is TRBD2 (5 bases). Between the trimmed V and J ends, which lost 5 bases and 4 bases, there was a span of 11 bases. The germline V gene encodes CDR1 SNHLY and CDR2 FYNNEI. This CDR3 has 13 amino acids. The CDR3 sequence: CASSKNSGETQYF. CDR3 coding DNA: TGTGCCAGCAGTAAAAACAGCGGAGAGACCCAGTACTTC.

The CDR3 here is CASSERAGRSGANVLTF. The DNA for the CDR3 is TGTGCCAGCAGCGAAAGGGCGGGTCGATCTGGGGCCAACGTCCTGACTTTC. The J gene is TRBJ2-6, the V gene TRBV7-3; TRBD2 might be the D (5 bases). CDR1 and CDR2 (germline): SGHTA, FQGTGA. CDR3 length: 17 residues. Trimming removed 5 bases from V and 1 base from J, with 15 bases in between. The complete variable domain, with remaining parts taken from reference TRBV7-3 and TRBJ2-6, reads GAGVSQTPSNKVTEKGKYVELRCDPISGHTALYWYRQSLGQGPEFLIYFQGTGAADDSGLPNDRFFAVRPEGSVSTLKIQRTERGDSAVYLCASSERAGRSGANVLTFGAGSRLTVL.

This clone was counted between two and nine times. This chain links TRBV29-1 with TRBJ1-2; TRBD1 aligns across 11 bases. Germline V lookup: CDR1 SQVTM, CDR2 ANQGSEA. The CDR3 extends over 16 amino acids. Trimming took 4 bases from V and 3 from J; bases not matched to a gene: 10. The CDR3 region is CSVVPGQGESDYGYTF. The DNA of the CDR3 is TGCAGCGTTGTCCCGGGACAGGGGGAGTCGGACTATGGCTACACCTTC.

The chain carries TRBV27 and TRBJ2-1; 10 bases fit TRBD2. V shed 5 bases and J 4 bases; nucleotides not matched to a gene: 8. Germline values: CDR1 MNHEY, CDR2 SMNVEV (reference sequence). CDR3 length: 16 amino acids. The CDR3 reads CASSLSGTSVYNEQFF. The CDR3 nucleotides are TGTGCCAGCAGTCTTTCCGGGACTAGCGTTTACAATGAGCAGTTCTTC.

The rearrangement joins TRBV28 to TRBJ1-2; possible D gene TRBD1, 5 bases. CDR3 size: 14 residues. The V gene lost 5 bases and the J gene lost 8 bases, with 18 bases spanning the gap. The germline V gene encodes CDR1 MDHEN and CDR2 SYDVKM. CDR3 amino acids: CASSLRGRFVGYTF. The CDR3, as DNA: TGTGCCAGCAGTCTAAGGGGCAGATTTGTAGGCTACACCTTC.

Here the CDR3 DNA reads TGTGCCAGCACCCAGAGGCCATTATATGGCTACACCTTC. Its protein is CASTQRPLYGYTF. The chain couples TRBV12-3 or TRBV12-4 to TRBJ1-2; D unclear. The CDR3 is 13 amino acids. The V end lost 7 bases, the J end lost 5 bases, and 14 bases lay between the germline ends.

The chain employs TRBV21-1 and TRBJ1-4. TRBV21-1 is termed a pseudogene. This CDR3 comprises 15 residues. CDR3 nucleotides: TGTGCCAGCAGCAAGGGGGGACCCACTAATGAAAAACTGTTTTTT. Protein: CASSKGGPTNEKLFF.

The chain links TRBV9 to TRBJ2-7; D gene ambiguous. Germline V lookup: CDR1 SGDLS, CDR2 YYNGEE. This CDR3 is 14 amino acids long. Trimming took off 0 bases at V and 2 bases at J, with 9 bases between the two ends. CDR3 DNA: TGTGCCAGCAGCGTAGGAGGAGAAACCTACGAGCAGTACTTC. Encoded protein: CASSVGGETYEQYF.

The chain carries TRBV5-8 and TRBJ2-7; 9 bases agree with TRBD2. Germline V CDR1 and CDR2: SGHTS, YDEGEE. V lost 0 bases to trimming and J lost 2 bases; unmatched junction nucleotides: 6. This CDR3 comprises 16 residues. The CDR3 spells CASSLGGLAGTYEQYF. The DNA of the CDR3 is TGTGCCAGCAGCTTGGGGGGCCTAGCGGGAACCTACGAGCAGTACTTC. Full variable domain (outside the CDR3, taken from reference TRBV5-8 and TRBJ2-7): EAGVTQSPTHLIKTRGQQATLRCSPISGHTSVYWYQQALGLGLQFLLWYDEGEERNRGNFPPRFSGRQFPNYSSELNVNALELEDSALYLCASSLGGLAGTYEQYFGPGTRLTVT.

The chain's CDR3 is CASSPPGQGWGANVLTF. The CDR3 nucleotides read TGTGCCAGCAGTCCTCCGGGACAGGGATGGGGGGCCAACGTCCTGACTTTC. The V call is TRBV28, the J call TRBJ2-6; TRBD1 matches 9 bases. Trimming cost V 5 bases and J 4 bases; bases outside gene matches: 9. Germline V gene data show CDR1 as MDHEN and CDR2 as SYDVKM. This CDR3 spans 17 amino acids.

J is TRBJ2-7 and V is TRBV28, with 13 bases that match TRBD2. CDR1 MDHEN and CDR2 SYDVKM come from the germline V gene. Trimming took 5 bases from V and 5 from J; bases not matched to a gene: 6. This CDR3 comprises 15 residues. CDR3 nucleotides: TGTGCCAGCAGTCGACCGGGACTAGCGGGGCACGAGCAGTACTTC. This translates into CASSRPGLAGHEQYF.

CDR3 sequence reads: CASSALGGTGGFGNQPQHF. Here the CDR3 DNA reads TGTGCCAGCAGCGCCCTGGGGGGGACAGGGGGCTTCGGCAATCAGCCCCAGCATTTT. This rearrangement joins TRBV5-6 to TRBJ1-5, with 12 positions matching TRBD1. V lost 4 bases and J lost 2; bases outside the gene matches: 13. The germline V gene encodes CDR1 SGHDT and CDR2 YYEEEE. This CDR3 has 19 amino acids.

The chain combines TRBV5-1 with TRBJ1-3; D unresolved. CDR3 length equals 16 residues. Trimming removed 1 base at V and 0 bases at J, with 11 bases between. Germline CDR1 reads SGHRS; CDR2 reads YFSETQ. The CDR3 spells CASSLTFSSSGNTIYF. As DNA, the CDR3 is TGCGCCAGCAGCTTGACCTTCTCGAGCTCTGGAAACACCATATATTTT.

The V call is TRBV10-3, the J call TRBJ1-5; D is unclear. The CDR3 runs to 15 residues. Germline CDR1 is ENHRY and CDR2 is SYGVKD. V lost 2 bases and J lost 5, with 13 bases in between. CDR3 in amino acids: CAISERSSRDQPQHF. CDR3 DNA: TGTGCCATCAGTGAGCGAAGCTCTCGGGATCAGCCCCAGCATTTT.

The gene calls are TRBV28 and TRBJ1-5; the D is unclear. Germline V gene data show CDR1 as MDHEN and CDR2 as SYDVKM. Trimming removed 5 bases from V and 1 base from J, with 3 bases in between. This CDR3 spans 12 amino acids. The CDR3 spells CASSESNQPQHF. CDR3 nucleotide sequence: TGTGCCAGCAGTGAGAGCAATCAGCCCCAGCATTTT. Using reference TRBV28 and TRBJ1-5 for the parts outside the CDR3, the full variable domain is DVKVTQSSRYLVKRTGEKVFLECVQDMDHENMFWYRQDPGLGLRLIYFSYDVKMKEKGDIPEGYSVSREKKERFSLILESASTNQTSMYLCASSESNQPQHFGDGTRLSIL.

For the CDR3, the DNA is TGTGCCAGCACCCCAGGTTATAATTCACCCCTCCACTTT. Translating gives CASTPGYNSPLHF. The chain links TRBV5-6 to TRBJ1-6; no clear D. The CDR3 extends over 13 amino acids. V was clipped by 6 bases and J by 4 bases, with 8 bases between them. Germline V CDR1 and CDR2: SGHDT, YYEEEE.

The V gene is TRBV10-3, the J gene TRBJ1-2, with TRBD1 matching 11 bases. Germline V lookup: CDR1 ENHRY, CDR2 SYGVKD. The J segment lost 8 bases and the V segment lost 7 bases, leaving 9 bases of the junction unmatched. The CDR3 loop spans 14 amino acids. This CDR3 reads CAITARDRGFGYTF. The CDR3 DNA follows: TGTGCCATCACCGCTCGGGACAGGGGGTTCGGCTACACCTTC.

CDR3 region: CASSQVTSNTDTQYF. The DNA of the CDR3 is TGCGCCAGCAGCCAGGTAACTTCAAACACAGATACGCAGTATTTT. The rearrangement uses TRBV4-3 and TRBJ2-3; D not certain. The CDR3 sequence is 15 residues long. The germline V and J ends were trimmed by 3 bases and 2 bases, with 12 bases remaining between them. Germline loops: CDR1 LGHNA, CDR2 YSLEER.

The V and J genes are TRBV6-2 or TRBV6-3 and TRBJ2-1, with TRBD2 matching 12 bases. The CDR3 covers 17 residues. Germline-derived CDR1 and CDR2 are MNHEY and SVGEGT. With V trimmed by 6 bases and J by 9 bases, 15 bases remained unmatched. CDR3 nucleotides: TGTGCCAGCAGCCCGGCCACCAGACTAGCGGGAGCCTCTGAGCAGTTCTTC. The encoded protein is CASSPATRLAGASEQFF.

This sequence joins TRBV25-1 and TRBJ2-6, with D unclear. Germline V gene sequence: CDR1 MGHDK, CDR2 SYGVNS. This CDR3 comprises 14 residues. Trimming took 4 bases from V and 1 from J, leaving 5 bases between them. The DNA of the CDR3 is TGTGCCAGCAGTGTTAATTCTGGGGCCAACGTCCTGACTTTC. Its translation is CASSVNSGANVLTF. Together with reference TRBV25-1 and TRBJ2-6, the CDR3 gives the full variable domain: EADIYQTPRYLVIGTGKKITLECSQTMGHDKMYWYQQDPGMELHLIHYSYGVNSTEKGDLSSESTVSRIRTEHFPLTLESARPSHTSQYLCASSVNSGANVLTFGAGSRLTVL.

The CDR3: CAWSGQGRGKTGELFF. CDR3 coding DNA: TGTGCCTGGAGTGGGCAGGGTAGGGGGAAAACCGGGGAGCTGTTTTTT. The chain uses TRBV30 and TRBJ2-2; the D gene is possibly TRBD1 (6 bases). Germline CDR1 and CDR2: GTSNPN and SVGIG (reference sequence). The CDR3 spans 16 residues. The V end lost 1 base, the J end lost 5 bases, and 17 bases lay between the germline ends.

The chain links TRBV9 to TRBJ2-3; 11 bases match TRBD2. After removal of 1 base from V and 6 bases from J, the junction contained 16 bases not matched to a gene. Germline CDR1 is SGDLS and CDR2 is YYNGEE. CDR3 size: 19 residues. The CDR3 loop reads CASSVRDSLAGGSGDTQYF. CDR3 in DNA: TGTGCCAGCAGCGTACGGGACAGCCTAGCGGGAGGCTCCGGGGATACGCAGTATTTT.

At least ten counts were recorded for this clone. The chain uses TRBV7-2 and TRBJ1-6; D is possibly TRBD1 (5 bases). Trimming took off 0 bases at V and 7 bases at J, with 13 bases between the two ends. Germline-derived CDR1 and CDR2 are SGHTA and FQGNSA. CDR3 length equals 16 residues. The CDR3 sequence: CASSLAKGSRNSPLHF. As DNA, the CDR3 is TGTGCCAGCAGCTTAGCTAAGGGGTCTAGAAATTCACCCCTCCACTTT.

CDR3 sequence (DNA): TGCGCCAGCAGCCAAGGTTTACCGGGGAGTTATGGCTACACCTTC. Translating it yields CASSQGLPGSYGYTF. The chain has TRBV4-3 and TRBJ1-2; unclear D gene. The V and J ends lost 1 base and 5 bases respectively, with 14 bases between them. Germline loops: CDR1 LGHNA, CDR2 YSLEER. This CDR3 spans 15 amino acids.

This clone was observed a single time. This rearrangement joins TRBV21-1 to TRBJ2-7; the table's D call of TRBD1 was not tested on the DNA. TRBV21-1 is recorded as a pseudogene. The CDR3 runs 14 residues. CDR3 amino acids: CASSKQGRGPEQYF. The DNA of the CDR3 is TGTGCCAGCAGCAAACAAGGCAGGGGGCCCGAGCAGTACTTC.

The V and J genes are TRBV6-6 and TRBJ2-7; 10 nucleotides match TRBD1. This CDR3 has 15 residues. Germline lookup yields CDR1 MNHNY and CDR2 SVGAGI (reference sequence). J was trimmed by 5 bases and V by 8 bases; bases with no gene match: 12. The CDR3 region has the DNA TGTGCCAGCGGAAAACGTAGGACAGGGGGTGACGAGCAGTACTTC. Its translation: CASGKRRTGGDEQYF.

The chain recombines TRBV5-8 with TRBJ2-2; possible D gene TRBD2, 5 bases. The germline V and J ends were trimmed by 4 bases and 7 bases, with 11 bases remaining between them. CDR3 length: 13 amino acids. The germline CDR1 and CDR2 sequences are SGHTS and YDEGEE. CDR3 bases: TGTGCCAGCAGCGACGGACTGTACGGGGAGCTGTTTTTT. Translation: CASSDGLYGELFF. The full variable domain, its missing parts supplied by reference TRBV5-8 and TRBJ2-2, is EAGVTQSPTHLIKTRGQQATLRCSPISGHTSVYWYQQALGLGLQFLLWYDEGEERNRGNFPPRFSGRQFPNYSSELNVNALELEDSALYLCASSDGLYGELFFGEGSRLTVL.

The chain combines TRBV12-3 or TRBV12-4 with TRBJ1-2, with D hard to call. The length of the CDR3 is 11 residues. Trimming stripped 6 bases from V and 8 bases from J, with 10 bases between. The CDR3 loop reads CASSHVGGYTF. In nucleotides, the CDR3 is TGTGCCAGCAGCCACGTGGGCGGCTACACCTTC.